The 11 T cell receptor beta chains below all came from one sample that was sequenced in a study of blood T cell repertoires in COVID-19. Assay used: immunoSEQ multiplex PCR; TCRdb lists only in-frame clones, some missing. The repertoire holds about 46,000 clones, with around 87% as singletons. Specimen: PBMCs or T cells enriched from blood (not recorded which). The receptors were gathered from a woman in her forties or fifties who had recovered from COVID-19.

CDR3 sequence reads: CASSPSGGTAVSDTQYF. CDR3 bases: TGTGCCAGTAGTCCCTCGGGGGGGACAGCTGTCTCAGATACGCAGTATTTT. This chain joins TRBV19 and TRBJ2-3; tentative D call: TRBD2 (8 bases). This CDR3 is built from 17 residues. The germline CDR1 and CDR2 sequences are LNHDA and SQIVND (reference sequence). The V end lost 5 bases, the J end lost 4 bases, and 22 bases lay between the germline ends.

The genes are TRBV5-1 and TRBJ1-6, with D maybe TRBD1 (5 bases). Trimming removed 4 bases at V and 9 bases at J, with 17 bases between. The CDR3 loop spans 15 amino acids. The germline V gene has CDR1 SGHRS and CDR2 YFSETQ. The CDR3 reads CASSPSGGDGSPLHF. The DNA of the CDR3 is TGCGCCAGCAGCCCTTCCGGGGGGGATGGTTCACCCCTCCACTTT. Variable domain in full (rest from reference TRBV5-1 and TRBJ1-6): KAGVTQTPRYLIKTRGQQVTLSCSPISGHRSVSWYQQTPGQGLQFLFEYFSETQRNKGNFPGRFSGRQFSNSRSEMNVSTLELGDSALYLCASSPSGGDGSPLHFGNGTRLTVT.

The rearrangement joins TRBV7-9 to TRBJ1-1, with unresolved D. Trimming took off 10 bases at V and 1 base at J, with 13 bases between the two ends. The CDR3 has 13 residues. The germline V gene has CDR1 SEHNR and CDR2 FQNEAQ (reference sequence). CDR3 coding DNA: TGTGCCATCCGTGCGGCTACGAACACTGAAGCTTTCTTT. It yields the protein CAIRAATNTEAFF.

The chain has TRBV18 and TRBJ2-1; 9 bases fit TRBD2. V gave up 1 base and J gave up 1 base; unmatched junction bases: 5. The CDR3 is 17 residues long. Germline loops: CDR1 KGHSH, CDR2 LQKENI. CDR3 nucleotide sequence: TGTGCCAGCTCACCACTACCCCTAGCGGGATCCTACAATGAGCAGTTCTTC. Residues: CASSPLPLAGSYNEQFF.

The chain recombines TRBV5-6 with TRBJ2-1; 7 bases agree with TRBD1. Germline trimming cut 3 bases from V and 8 bases from J; bases unmatched to any gene: 8. CDR1 SGHDT and CDR2 YYEEEE come from the germline V gene. CDR3 length: 14 residues. The DNA of the CDR3 is TGTGCCAGCAGCTCCATACAGGGGTACCATGAGCAGTTCTTC. Translating gives CASSSIQGYHEQFF.

The J gene is TRBJ1-2, the V gene TRBV4-1; 9 bases are shared with TRBD1. The CDR3 runs to 15 residues. Germline V gene lookup returns CDR1 MGHRA and CDR2 YSYEKL. V trimming: 6 bases; J trimming: 5 bases; junction bases outside the gene matches: 10. The CDR3 is CASRVGTGNNYGYTF. The CDR3 region has the DNA TGCGCCAGCAGAGTCGGGACAGGGAACAATTATGGCTACACCTTC.

The CDR3 sequence is CASSLVAYGYTF. As DNA, the CDR3 is TGTGCCAGCAGTTTAGTGGCCTATGGCTACACCTTC. The gene calls are TRBV28 and TRBJ1-2; the D is unclear. The CDR3 runs to 12 residues. Trimming removed 2 bases from V and 4 bases from J, with 5 bases in between. Germline V gene lookup returns CDR1 MDHEN and CDR2 SYDVKM.

This chain joins TRBV9 and TRBJ1-3; maybe TRBD1 (6 bases). The CDR3 loop spans 14 amino acids. Trimming cost V 3 bases and J 2 bases, with 9 bases left between them. In germline, CDR1 is SGDLS, CDR2 YYNGEE. CDR3 in DNA: TGTGCCAGCAGCGAAGGGGGTACTGGAAACACCATATATTTT. Its translation is CASSEGGTGNTIYF.

The genes are TRBV20-1 and TRBJ2-3, with 10 nucleotides matching TRBD2. Germline V gene lookup returns CDR1 DFQATT and CDR2 SNEGSKA (reference sequence). Trimming removed 3 bases from V and 0 bases from J; junction bases left unmatched: 9. This CDR3 comprises 17 residues. The CDR3, as DNA: TGCAGTGCTAGTTGGGTAGCGGGGGGATCTAGCACAGATACGCAGTATTTT. This sequence encodes CSASWVAGGSSTDTQYF.

This rearrangement joins TRBV15 to TRBJ1-1; tentative D call: TRBD1 (6 bases). Germline V gene data show CDR1 as LNHNV and CDR2 as YYDKDF (reference sequence). V was trimmed by 0 bases and J by 2 bases, leaving 13 bases between them. The CDR3 length is 16 residues. The chain's CDR3 is CATSRDPGRGNTEAFF. CDR3 nucleotides: TGTGCCACCAGCAGAGATCCCGGCAGGGGCAACACTGAAGCTTTCTTT.

The rearrangement links TRBV6-1 to TRBJ1-5; 8 bases align to TRBD1. The CDR3 consists of 17 residues. Germline loops: CDR1 MNHNS, CDR2 SASEGT. V shed 3 bases and J 7 bases; nucleotides not matched to a gene: 14. The CDR3 DNA reads TGTGCCAGCAGTGACGGAGGGGCACAGGGGGGAGGACAGCCCCAGCATTTT. This translates into CASSDGGAQGGGQPQHF.